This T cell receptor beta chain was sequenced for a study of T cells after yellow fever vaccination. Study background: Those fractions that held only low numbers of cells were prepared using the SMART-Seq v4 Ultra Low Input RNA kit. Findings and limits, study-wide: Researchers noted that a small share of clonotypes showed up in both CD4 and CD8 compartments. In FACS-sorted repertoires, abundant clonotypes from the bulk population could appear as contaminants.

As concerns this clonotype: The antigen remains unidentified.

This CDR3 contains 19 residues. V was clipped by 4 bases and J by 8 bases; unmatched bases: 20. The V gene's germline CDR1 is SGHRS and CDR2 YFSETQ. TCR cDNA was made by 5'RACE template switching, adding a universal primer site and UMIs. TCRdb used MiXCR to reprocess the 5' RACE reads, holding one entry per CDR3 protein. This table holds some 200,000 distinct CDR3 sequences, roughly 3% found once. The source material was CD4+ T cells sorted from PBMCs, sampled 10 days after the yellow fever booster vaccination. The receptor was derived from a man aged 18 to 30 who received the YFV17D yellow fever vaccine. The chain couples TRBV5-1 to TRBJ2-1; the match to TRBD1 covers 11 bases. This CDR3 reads CASSHTLRSGQGEIDEQFF. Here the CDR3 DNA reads TGCGCCAGCAGCCACACCTTAAGGTCGGGACAGGGGGAGATTGATGAGCAGTTCTTC.